This T cell receptor beta chain is drawn from a study of CD8 T cells in ankylosing spondylitis. TCRdb re-analysed the 5' RACE reads in MiXCR, keeping a single row per CDR3 protein. The sample yields fewer than 250,000 distinct CDR3 sequences, roughly 24% seen once. Germline trimming cut 5 bases from V and 3 bases from J; bases unmatched to any gene: 8. The CDR3 spans 14 residues. From germline, CDR1 is SGHRS and CDR2 YFSETQ. This clonotype was seen repeatedly, ten times or more. The TCR comes from a male donor with ankylosing spondylitis or in good health (not recorded which). Sequenced sample: blood, either unsorted or a sorted T cell fraction (not recorded which). J is TRBJ2-7 and V is TRBV5-1, with 7 bases fitting TRBD1. CDR3 region: CASRNTGVNYEQYF. The CDR3, as DNA: TGCGCCAGCAGAAATACAGGGGTCAACTACGAGCAGTACTTC.